This T cell receptor beta chain is drawn from a study of shared clonotypes between healthy human individuals. Data came from immunoSEQ multiplex PCR; TCRdb stores just in-frame clones and leaves some out. The repertoire holds hundreds of thousands of clones, with around 72% as singletons. With 2 bases clipped from V and 5 bases from J, the junction kept 9 bases outside the gene matches. The CDR3 loop spans 16 amino acids. In germline, CDR1 is SGDLS, CDR2 YYNGEE. Study results and limitations: Generally, naive subsets (rather than memory subsets) showed larger estimated richness.

Regarding this clone: Its antigen is unknown.

V and J are TRBV9 and TRBJ1-1, with TRBD1 matching over 10 bases. The source of this sequence is a woman aged 25 to 39 in good health. Sample: memory CD4+ T cells sorted from blood. The subset was: CD45RA-negative fraction. The CDR3 is CASSVGDRGIRTEAFF. The CDR3 DNA follows: TGTGCCAGCAGCGTGGGGGACAGGGGAATTAGAACTGAAGCTTTCTTT.